The rows below give T cell receptor beta chains drawn from one sample of a study of blood T cells in healthy people across ages. Via MiXCR, TCRdb re-called the 5' RACE reads, giving one row per CDR3 protein. Of over a million distinct CDR3 sequences listed, 40% to 55% were seen once; the top ten hold 15% to 20%. The sequenced sample consisted of blood. The receptors derive from a woman aged 60-70 years in good health. The CDR3 runs from the conserved cysteine through the conserved F or W. A D gene is named only where the DNA matches it firmly. Not all rows give a size; the values are once, few, many and, for expanded clones, a class.

v_call: TRBV20-1; clone_size: NA; d_call: NA; j_call: TRBJ2-5; cdr3_nt: TGCAGTGCTAGGTGGAGGCGAGAGACCCAGTACTTC; cdr3_aa: CSARWRRETQYF
v_call: TRBV3-1; clone_size: NA; d_call: NA; j_call: TRBJ2-7; cdr3_nt: TGTGCCAGCAGCCAGCTGCACTACGAGCAGTACTTC; cdr3_aa: CASSQLHYEQYF
v_call: TRBV27; clone_size: NA; d_call: TRBD2; j_call: TRBJ2-1; cdr3_nt: TGTGCCAGCAGTTCAGTAGCGGGAGGGGGTGAGCAGTTCTTC; cdr3_aa: CASSSVAGGGEQFF
v_call: TRBV7-2; clone_size: NA; d_call: NA; j_call: TRBJ2-1; cdr3_nt: TGTGCCAGCAGCTTAGCGTTCGGGTATGAGCAGTTCTTC; cdr3_aa: CASSLAFGYEQFF
v_call: TRBV4-1; clone_size: NA; d_call: NA; j_call: TRBJ1-5; cdr3_nt: TGCGCCAGCAGCCAAGATCGAGGGAATCGGCCCCAGCATTTT; cdr3_aa: CASSQDRGNRPQHF
v_call: TRBV21-1; clone_size: few; d_call: NA; j_call: TRBJ2-7; cdr3_nt: TGTGCCAGCAGGACACCGGGACTAGCGGCTACCTACGAGCAGTACTTC; cdr3_aa: CASRTPGLAATYEQYF
v_call: TRBV20-1; clone_size: NA; d_call: NA; j_call: TRBJ2-1; cdr3_nt: TGCAGTGCGAAAATTGGTGAGCAGTTCTTC; cdr3_aa: CSAKIGEQFF
v_call: TRBV4-2; clone_size: few; d_call: TRBD1; j_call: TRBJ2-3; cdr3_nt: TGTGCCAGCAGCCAGGCTGGACAGGGGGCAGCAGATACGCAGTATTTT; cdr3_aa: CASSQAGQGAADTQYF
v_call: TRBV10-3; clone_size: NA; d_call: NA; j_call: TRBJ2-3; cdr3_nt: TGTGCCATAGACGCGGGGTTCGGAGATACGCAGTATTTT; cdr3_aa: CAIDAGFGDTQYF
v_call: TRBV6-1; clone_size: NA; d_call: NA; j_call: TRBJ2-5; cdr3_nt: TGTGCCAGCCGCGCGGGAACCCAAGAGACCCAGTACTTC; cdr3_aa: CASRAGTQETQYF
v_call: TRBV5-5; clone_size: NA; d_call: NA; j_call: TRBJ2-3; cdr3_nt: TGTGCCAGCAGCTTGGTTGGCCGGGTAGTAGATACGCAGTATTTT; cdr3_aa: CASSLVGRVVDTQYF